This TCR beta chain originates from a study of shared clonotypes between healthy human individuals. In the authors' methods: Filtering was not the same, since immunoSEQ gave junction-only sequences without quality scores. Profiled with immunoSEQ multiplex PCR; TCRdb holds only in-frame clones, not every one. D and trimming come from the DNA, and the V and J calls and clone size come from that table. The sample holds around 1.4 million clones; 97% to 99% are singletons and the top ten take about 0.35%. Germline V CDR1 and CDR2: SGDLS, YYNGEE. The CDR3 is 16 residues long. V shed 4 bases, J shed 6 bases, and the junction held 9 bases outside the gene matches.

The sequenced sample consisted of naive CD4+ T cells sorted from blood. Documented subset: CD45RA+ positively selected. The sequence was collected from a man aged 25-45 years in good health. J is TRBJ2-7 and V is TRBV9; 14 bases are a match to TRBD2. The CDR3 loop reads CASSRLAGGTWGEQYF. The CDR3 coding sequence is TGTGCCAGCAGCCGACTAGCGGGAGGGACTTGGGGCGAGCAGTACTTC.